This TCR beta chain came from a study of blood T cell repertoires in COVID-19. Study information: From the United States, Italy and Spain came samples of acute and convalescent COVID-19. T cells, B-cell-depleted T cells, or PBMCs supplied cDNA or gDNA.

J lost 3 bases, V lost 1 base, and 5 bases had no gene match. This CDR3 is built from 15 residues. Germline V CDR1 and CDR2: SGDLS, YYNGEE. This clone was counted between two and nine times. In the authors' workflow: Researchers report that nucleated cell counts were estimated from reference gene primer amplification. Sequenced by immunoSEQ multiplex PCR; TCRdb stores in-frame clones only, minus some. V and J calls and clone size come straight from that table; D and trimming were deduced from the DNA. The sample holds about 120,000 clones, approximately 67% seen once. The J gene is TRBJ1-1, the V gene TRBV9, with 8 bases identical to TRBD1. The specimen sequenced was peripheral blood. The clonotype originates from a woman aged 55-69 years with acute or convalescent COVID-19. The CDR3 DNA sequence: TGTGCCAGCAGCGTATCACCAGGGGGCGACACTGAAGCTTTCTTT. Translated, it gives CASSVSPGGDTEAFF.